Listed below are T cell receptor beta chains from one sample, sequenced in a study of T-cell memory formation after mild COVID-19. Using its own MiXCR run on the 5' RACE reads, TCRdb lists one record per CDR3 protein. This repertoire shows about 620,000 distinct CDR3 sequences, roughly 18% found once; its top ten account for around 11%. Sequences were obtained from PBMCs or a T cell subset sorted from them (not recorded which). The receptors were sampled from an adult woman who had mild COVID-19 (a few samples of this study predate the infection). Cell type and time point are not known. Each CDR3 is given with its conserved first and last residue. Each record gives: J gene, D gene, V gene, clone size, CDR3 DNA, CDR3 protein. A D gene is named only where the DNA matches it firmly. Size is stated for part of the rows, as once, few or many counts, or as a class when the clone is expanded.

>TRBJ2-3|NA|TRBV2|NA
TGTGCCAGCAGTGGCTCCGACAGGCGCCCCCGGTATTTT
CASSGSDRRPRYF
>TRBJ2-7|NA|TRBV7-3|NA
TGTGCCATCGGGACGGAGACCTACGAGCAGTACTTC
CAIGTETYEQYF
>TRBJ2-5|NA|TRBV12-3/TRBV12-4|few
TGTGCCAGCAGTGGAGGGGGGGATGAGGAGACCCAGTACTTC
CASSGGGDEETQYF
>TRBJ1-3|NA|TRBV2|few
TGTGCCAGCAGTTTCACCACAGGGTCCTCTGGAAACACCATATATTTT
CASSFTTGSSGNTIYF
>TRBJ2-1|NA|TRBV29-1|NA
TGCAGCGTTGTCCCCGGGGACAACAATGAGCAGTTCTTC
CSVVPGDNNEQFF
>TRBJ1-4|NA|TRBV12-3/TRBV12-4|NA
TGTGCCAGCAGCCCCTGGTCAGAAACTGAAAAACTGTTTTTT
CASSPWSETEKLFF
>TRBJ2-3|TRBD2|TRBV6-6|NA
TGTGCCAGCAGTGCCCGACTAGCGGGGGGCCTGGATACGCAGTATTTT
CASSARLAGGLDTQYF
>TRBJ2-1|TRBD2|TRBV3-1|few
TGTGCCAGCAGGCTAGCGGGAGGGATCAATGAGCAGTTCTTC
CASRLAGGINEQFF
>TRBJ2-7|NA|TRBV27|NA
TGTGCCAGCAGTTTTACAGGGACTTCTCCCTACGAGCAGTACTTC
CASSFTGTSPYEQYF
>TRBJ2-1|TRBD2|TRBV27|few
TGTGCCAGCACCTTCGGGACTAGCGGGAACAATGAGCAGTTCTTC
CASTFGTSGNNEQFF
>TRBJ1-1|NA|TRBV10-3|few
TGTGCCATCAGTGAGTCGGGTGGTATGAACACTGAAGCTTTCTTT
CAISESGGMNTEAFF
>TRBJ2-3|NA|TRBV3-1|NA
TGTGCCAGCAGCCAAGAATTGGGACCCAGCACAGATACGCAGTATTTT
CASSQELGPSTDTQYF
>TRBJ2-5|TRBD2|TRBV20-1|few
TGCAGTGCTCCCATGGTTCTAGCGGGGGACCAAGAGACCCAGTACTTC
CSAPMVLAGDQETQYF
>TRBJ2-1|NA|TRBV20-1|NA
TGCAGTGCTAGACTAGGAGGCTCCTACAATGAGCAGTTCTTC
CSARLGGSYNEQFF
>TRBJ2-1|TRBD2|TRBV5-8|NA
TGTGCCAGCAGCATCTTCGGGAGGGCGACATTCCATGAGCAGTTCTTC
CASSIFGRATFHEQFF
>TRBJ1-3|TRBD1|TRBV2|NA
TGTGCCAGCAGTGGAGACCTGGGACAGGCTTACTCTGGAAACACCATATATTTT
CASSGDLGQAYSGNTIYF
>TRBJ1-1|NA|TRBV7-9|NA
TGTGCCAGCAGCTCTCTCCCCCGGGGGGACGGTGAAGCTTTCTTT
CASSSLPRGDGEAFF
>TRBJ2-7|NA|TRBV6-5|NA
TGTGCCAGCAGTTACACCCTGAGCTCCTACGAGCAGTACTTC
CASSYTLSSYEQYF
>TRBJ2-7|TRBD1|TRBV24-1|NA
TGTGCCACCAGTGATTCGGGACAGCCTCGCTACGAGCAGTACTTC
CATSDSGQPRYEQYF
>TRBJ2-7|TRBD2|TRBV5-1|NA
TGCGCCAGCAGCTACGCGGGGGACTACGAGCAGTACTTC
CASSYAGDYEQYF
>TRBJ2-7|NA|TRBV7-8|NA
TGTGCCAGCAGCTCCTCAACGGGAGTTAACGAGCAGTACTTC
CASSSSTGVNEQYF
>TRBJ1-1|NA|TRBV7-9|NA
TGTGCCAGCAGCCCCTCGATTGAAGCTTTCTTT
CASSPSIEAFF
>TRBJ2-4|NA|TRBV4-1|few
TGCGCCAGCAGCCATCCGACGAGCTTGGCCAAAAACATTCAGTACTTC
CASSHPTSLAKNIQYF
>TRBJ1-1|TRBD1|TRBV7-9|few
TGTGCCAGCAGCAACCGGACAGGGCCGGGAACTGAAGCTTTCTTT
CASSNRTGPGTEAFF
>TRBJ2-7|NA|TRBV9|NA
TGTGCCAGCAGCGTTTCGGCGGGCTCCTACGAGCAGTACTTC
CASSVSAGSYEQYF
>TRBJ1-5|NA|TRBV12-3/TRBV12-4|few
TGTGCCAGCAGTTTGGCAGGGGTGGGGCCCCAGCATTTT
CASSLAGVGPQHF
>TRBJ2-5|NA|TRBV5-1|few
TGCGCCAGCAGCTACAGCGGGCACCAAGAGACCCAGTACTTC
CASSYSGHQETQYF
>TRBJ1-1|NA|TRBV2|NA
TGTGCCAGCAGGGACGAACAAGCTTTCTTT
CASRDEQAFF
>TRBJ2-7|TRBD2|TRBV11-3|NA
TGTGCCAGCAGCTTAGTATCGAGCGGGAGGAACCCCTACGAGCAGTACTTC
CASSLVSSGRNPYEQYF
>TRBJ2-7|TRBD1|TRBV9|few
TGTGCCAGCAGCGGGACCGGGACAGGGACTTTGTACGAGCAGTACTTC
CASSGTGTGTLYEQYF
>TRBJ2-1|TRBD2|TRBV3-1|few
TGTGCCAGCAGCAAAAGAGAGGACTCTAGCGGGGGGCGCCGATCCTACAATGAGCAGTTCTTC
CASSKREDSSGGRRSYNEQFF
>TRBJ1-6|TRBD1|TRBV12-3/TRBV12-4|NA
TGTGCCAGTACAGGGGGAGGCTATAATTCACCCCTCCACTTT
CASTGGGYNSPLHF
>TRBJ2-1|TRBD1|TRBV27|many
TGTGCCAGCAGTTTACAGGGGGCGGTCTACAATGAGCAGTTCTTC
CASSLQGAVYNEQFF
>TRBJ2-7|TRBD1|TRBV7-2|NA
TGTGCCAGCAGCCCCGGGACAGGACAGGGCTACGAGCAGTACTTC
CASSPGTGQGYEQYF
>TRBJ2-1|NA|TRBV19|NA
TGTGCCAGTAGTATGCGGGTTTTAGCGAGAGGGAATGAGCAGTTCTTC
CASSMRVLARGNEQFF
>TRBJ2-7|NA|TRBV20-1|NA
TGCAGTGCTACCAACCCCCTAGTTCGGGAGTCCTACGAGCAGTACTTC
CSATNPLVRESYEQYF
>TRBJ2-7|NA|TRBV6-2/TRBV6-3|few
TGTGCCAGCAGTTGGTCTAGTACGGCCTACGAGCAGTACTTC
CASSWSSTAYEQYF
>TRBJ2-1|TRBD2|TRBV29-1|few
TGCAGCACCCATTTAGGACGGGAGGATGAGCAGTTCTTC
CSTHLGREDEQFF
>TRBJ2-1|NA|TRBV7-3|NA
TGTGCCAGCAGCCCGAACCCAACGTGGCAGACCCGCTCCTACAATGAGCAGTTCTTC
CASSPNPTWQTRSYNEQFF
>TRBJ1-1|NA|TRBV12-3/TRBV12-4|once
TGTGCCAGCAGCAAAGTCAATGGAGGGAATACTGAAGCTTTCTTT
CASSKVNGGNTEAFF
>TRBJ2-7|NA|TRBV6-5|NA
TGTGCCAGCAGTTACTCGATTCAGCGAAGCTCCTACGAGCAGTACTTC
CASSYSIQRSSYEQYF
>TRBJ2-1|NA|TRBV4-2|NA
TGTGCCAGCAGCCGTGAAGGCAATGAGCAGTTCTTC
CASSREGNEQFF
>TRBJ2-3|NA|TRBV9|many
TGTGCCAGCAGCGTGGGAGATAGCACAGATACGCAGTATTTT
CASSVGDSTDTQYF